This T cell receptor beta chain was sequenced during a study of esophageal squamous cell carcinoma under preoperative chemotherapy. Study outcomes and limitations: After chemotherapy, TCR diversity rose significantly in peripheral T cells but not in tumor-infiltrating lymphocytes. After treatment, tumor-infiltrating lymphocytes apparently came partly from blood T cells.

The CDR3 runs 16 residues. After removal of 4 bases from V and 3 bases from J, the junction contained 6 bases not matched to a gene. The germline gives CDR1 KGHDR, CDR2 SFDVKD. The sample's time point: after preoperative PTX-NDP chemotherapy. TCRdb reanalysed the PCR reads using MiXCR and keeps one entry per CDR3 protein. The table records tens of thousands of distinct CDR3 sequences, around 50% of them present only once. This clonotype was found many times. The target antigen is unknown. Collection took place from a patient given preoperative chemotherapy. This clonotype was sampled from a human donor with esophageal squamous cell carcinoma. The donor label of this sample is uncertain. The gene calls are TRBV24-1 and TRBJ2-1; 9 nucleotides agree with TRBD1. CDR3 nucleotide sequence: TGTGCCACCAGTGAATCCGGGACAGGGAACTACAATGAGCAGTTCTTC. This sequence encodes CATSESGTGNYNEQFF.